Listed below are T cell receptor beta chains from one sample, sequenced in a study of blood T cell repertoires in COVID-19. Method: immunoSEQ multiplex PCR; TCRdb's copy keeps in-frame clones and lacks some. The table lists roughly 130,000 clones, 84% of them singletons. Sequencing was carried out using peripheral blood. The receptors originated from a woman aged 25 to 39 who had recovered from COVID-19. CDR3s include the opening cysteine and the closing phenylalanine or tryptophan. The D gene is left open where the match is weak. A clone size is listed for some rows: how often the clone was seen (once, few, many), or a class if it is expanded.

D gene	clone size	CDR3 length	V gene	J gene	CDR3 DNA	CDR3 protein
NA	NA	13	TRBV3-1/TRBV3-2	TRBJ1-2	TGTGCCAGCAGCCGGGGGGGCGAGTATGGCTACACCTTC	CASSRGGEYGYTF
TRBD1	NA	16	TRBV11-2	TRBJ1-1	TGTGCCAGCAGCCCGCTGCAGGGGGCATGGAACACTGAAGCTTTCTTT	CASSPLQGAWNTEAFF
NA	NA	13	TRBV30	TRBJ1-1	TGTGCCTGGAGGGAGATGATGAACACTGAAGCTTTCTTT	CAWREMMNTEAFF
TRBD1	NA	14	TRBV6-5	TRBJ1-2	TGTGCCAGCAGTTACGCGACAGGGGGGGAATTCTACACCTTC	CASSYATGGEFYTF
TRBD1	NA	19	TRBV30	TRBJ1-1	TGTGCCTGGAGTGTACCGGTCTTTCGGACAGGGGTTCTAGGTACTGAAGCTTTCTTT	CAWSVPVFRTGVLGTEAFF
NA	once	13	TRBV27	TRBJ2-5	TGTGCCAGCAGTAAACGACACTCAGAGACCCAGTACTTC	CASSKRHSETQYF
NA	NA	16	TRBV19	TRBJ1-1	TGTGCCAGTTGCTCTTGGTCAGGGAACATGAACACTGAAGCTTTCTTT	CASCSWSGNMNTEAFF
NA	NA	14	TRBV7-3	TRBJ1-6	TGTGCCAGCAGCTTAGGGCGTTATAATTCACCCCTCCACTTT	CASSLGRYNSPLHF
NA	NA	15	TRBV2	TRBJ2-3	TGTGCCAGCAGCCTCTCGACAACCCGAGCAGATACGCAGTATTTT	CASSLSTTRADTQYF
TRBD1	large	14	TRBV19	TRBJ1-2	TGTGCCAGTAGTATAGCTGGGACAGGGGATGGCTACACCTTC	CASSIAGTGDGYTF
NA	NA	12	TRBV2	TRBJ2-7	TGTGCCAGCAGACCGGACAGCTACGAGCAGTACTTC	CASRPDSYEQYF
TRBD1	NA	15	TRBV4-1	TRBJ2-2	TGCGCCAGCAGCCAAGGGACAGGGTACACCGGGGAGCTGTTTTTT	CASSQGTGYTGELFF
NA	NA	16	TRBV6-5	TRBJ1-3	TGTGCCAGCAGTTACTCGACAGAGAGCTCTGGAAACACCATATATTTT	CASSYSTESSGNTIYF
NA	NA	17	TRBV5-8	TRBJ1-1	TGTGCCAGCAGCTTGGCCAGGGGCAGAAGGGAGTATACTGAAGCTTTCTTT	CASSLARGRREYTEAFF
NA	NA	15	TRBV9	TRBJ2-5	TGTGCCAGCAGCGTAGCGACAGTAGTAAGAGAGACCCAGTACTTC	CASSVATVVRETQYF
NA	NA	12	TRBV2	TRBJ2-7	TGTGCCAGCGCCGGGTCTACTGGAGAGCAGTACTTC	CASAGSTGEQYF
TRBD2	NA	16	TRBV7-3	TRBJ2-1	TGTGCCAGCAGCTTAAACCCAGCGGGAGGGCCCAATGAGCAGTTCTTC	CASSLNPAGGPNEQFF
NA	few	13	TRBV19	TRBJ1-1	TGTGCCAGTAGTGACAGGAGTGGCACTGAAGCTTTCTTT	CASSDRSGTEAFF
NA	NA	17	TRBV3-1/TRBV3-2	TRBJ1-2	TGTGCCAGCAGCCAAGCTATAGGTTCAGGGGCTAACTATGGCTACACCTTC	CASSQAIGSGANYGYTF
TRBD2	NA	16	TRBV6-6	TRBJ2-7	TGTGCCAGCAGTTACTCGGGCGGGAGGCAGATCTACGAGCAGTACTTC	CASSYSGGRQIYEQYF
TRBD1	NA	18	TRBV3-1/TRBV3-2	TRBJ2-5	TGTGCCAGCAGCCAAGTTAGTTCGGGACAGCTGTCCGGAGAGACCCAGTACTTC	CASSQVSSGQLSGETQYF
NA	NA	14	TRBV5-8	TRBJ2-7	TGTGCCAGCAGCCGGAGGGACTTAGAGTACGAGCAGTACTTC	CASSRRDLEYEQYF
TRBD2	NA	18	TRBV6-1	TRBJ2-3	TGTGCCAGCAGTGAACAGCTAGCGGGGGGGCCGGGCACAGATACGCAGTATTTT	CASSEQLAGGPGTDTQYF
TRBD2	NA	16	TRBV5-6	TRBJ2-1	TGTGCCAGCAGCTTGGTGCCTAGCGGGAGGGGGCGGGAGCAGTTCTTC	CASSLVPSGRGREQFF
NA	NA	14	TRBV7-2	TRBJ2-1	TGTGCCAGCAGCTTCGGCGGGGCCGGGGATGAGCAGTTCTTC	CASSFGGAGDEQFF
TRBD1	NA	16	TRBV18	TRBJ2-7	TGTGCCAGCTCACCACCGGATACAGGGGTTACCTACGAGCAGTACTTC	CASSPPDTGVTYEQYF
NA	NA	10	TRBV29-1	TRBJ1-1	TGCAGCGTTCTTAAATCTGAAGCTTTCTTT	CSVLKSEAFF
NA	NA	15	TRBV5-4	TRBJ2-2	TGTGCCAGCAGCTTTCCAGGGGTAGACACCGGGGAGCTGTTTTTT	CASSFPGVDTGELFF
TRBD2	NA	17	TRBV6-1	TRBJ2-5	TGTGCCAGCAGTGAAGGTCCTAGCGGGGGGTCGTGGGAGACCCAGTACTTC	CASSEGPSGGSWETQYF
NA	NA	14	TRBV7-9	TRBJ1-4	TGTGCCAGCAGCTTACGGCTAGATAATGAAAAACTGTTTTTT	CASSLRLDNEKLFF
TRBD2	NA	18	TRBV9	TRBJ2-3	TGTGCCAGCAGCGTAGGAGGACTAGCGGGAGGGGTCCGAGATACGCAGTATTTT	CASSVGGLAGGVRDTQYF
TRBD1	NA	16	TRBV4-2	TRBJ1-2	TGTGCCAGCAGCCGATCTACAGGGGGCGCATCCTATGGCTACACCTTC	CASSRSTGGASYGYTF
NA	few	15	TRBV29-1	TRBJ2-2	TGCAGCGTTGGGCCCAGGGCCGGTTTAACCGGGGAGCTGTTTTTT	CSVGPRAGLTGELFF
TRBD1	once	18	TRBV18	TRBJ1-1	TGTGCCAGCTCACCACTGCCGACAGGGGGCTCGGGGAACACTGAAGCTTTCTTT	CASSPLPTGGSGNTEAFF
TRBD2	NA	18	TRBV3-1/TRBV3-2	TRBJ2-5	TGTGCCAGCAGCCAGAGTCTAGCGGGGGGGCCTTTTCAGGAGACCCAGTACTTC	CASSQSLAGGPFQETQYF
TRBD2	once	13	TRBV27	TRBJ2-7	TGTGCCAGCAGTCAAGAGCGGGGGAACGAGCAGTACTTC	CASSQERGNEQYF
NA	once	13	TRBV6-5	TRBJ2-4	TGTGCCAGCAGGGCAACAGCCCCTAACATTCAGTACTTC	CASRATAPNIQYF
NA	NA	17	TRBV3-1/TRBV3-2	TRBJ2-1	TGTGCCAGCAGCCAAGACTTCTCCGGGGGGCAGTACAATGAGCAGTTCTTC	CASSQDFSGGQYNEQFF
TRBD2	NA	16	TRBV7-2	TRBJ2-3	TGTGCCAGCAGCTCCAATAGCGGGAGAGCAACAGATACGCAGTATTTT	CASSSNSGRATDTQYF
NA	NA	15	TRBV6-5	TRBJ1-2	TGTGCCAGCAGTCTATTTTCCGGGACACACTATGGCTACACCTTC	CASSLFSGTHYGYTF